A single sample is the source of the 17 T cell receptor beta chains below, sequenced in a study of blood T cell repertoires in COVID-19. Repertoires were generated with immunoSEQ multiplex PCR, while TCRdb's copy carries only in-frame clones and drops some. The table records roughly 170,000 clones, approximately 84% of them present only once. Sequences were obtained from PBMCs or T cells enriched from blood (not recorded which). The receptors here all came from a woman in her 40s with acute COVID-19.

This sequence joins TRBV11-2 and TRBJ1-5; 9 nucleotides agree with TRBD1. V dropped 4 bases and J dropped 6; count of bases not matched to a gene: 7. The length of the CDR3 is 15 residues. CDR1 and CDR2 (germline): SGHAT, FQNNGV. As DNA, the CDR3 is TGTGCCAGCAGCTCGGTACAGGGGGCGGGTCAGCCCCAGCATTTT. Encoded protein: CASSSVQGAGQPQHF. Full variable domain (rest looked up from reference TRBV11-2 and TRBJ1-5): EAGVAQSPRYKIIEKRQSVAFWCNPISGHATLYWYQQILGQGPKLLIQFQNNGVVDDSQLPKDRFSAERLKGVDSTLKIQPAKLEDSAVYLCASSSVQGAGQPQHFGDGTRLSIL.

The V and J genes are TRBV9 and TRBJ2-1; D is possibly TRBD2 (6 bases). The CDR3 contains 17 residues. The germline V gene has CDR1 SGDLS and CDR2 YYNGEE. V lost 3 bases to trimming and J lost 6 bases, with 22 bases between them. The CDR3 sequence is CASSARPYPGARNEQFF. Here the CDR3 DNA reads TGTGCCAGCAGCGCCCGCCCTTACCCGGGAGCACGCAATGAGCAGTTCTTC.

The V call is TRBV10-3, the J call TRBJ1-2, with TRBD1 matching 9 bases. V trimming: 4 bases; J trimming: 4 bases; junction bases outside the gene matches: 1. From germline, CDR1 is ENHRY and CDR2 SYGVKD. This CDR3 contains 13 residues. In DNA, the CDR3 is TGTGCCATCAGTGGGGACAGGGCCTATGGCTACACCTTC. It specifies CAISGDRAYGYTF.

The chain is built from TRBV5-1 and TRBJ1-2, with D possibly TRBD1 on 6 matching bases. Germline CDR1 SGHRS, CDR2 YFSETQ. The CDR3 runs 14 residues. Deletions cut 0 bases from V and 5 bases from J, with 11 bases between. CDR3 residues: CASSLGTASYGYTF. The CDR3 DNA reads TGCGCCAGCAGCTTGGGGACAGCATCTTATGGCTACACCTTC.

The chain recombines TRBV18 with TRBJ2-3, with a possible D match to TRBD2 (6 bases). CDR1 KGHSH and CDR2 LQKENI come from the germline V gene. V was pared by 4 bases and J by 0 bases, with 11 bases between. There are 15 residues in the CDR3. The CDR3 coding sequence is TGTGCCAGCTCACTGCGGGGCCCTAGCACAGATACGCAGTATTTT. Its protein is CASSLRGPSTDTQYF.

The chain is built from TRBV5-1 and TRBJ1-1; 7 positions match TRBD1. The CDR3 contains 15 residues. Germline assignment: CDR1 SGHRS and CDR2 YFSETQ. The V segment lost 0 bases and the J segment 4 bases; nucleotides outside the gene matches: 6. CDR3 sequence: CASSLDGTDPTEAFF. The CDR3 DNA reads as TGCGCCAGCAGCTTGGACGGGACAGACCCCACTGAAGCTTTCTTT.

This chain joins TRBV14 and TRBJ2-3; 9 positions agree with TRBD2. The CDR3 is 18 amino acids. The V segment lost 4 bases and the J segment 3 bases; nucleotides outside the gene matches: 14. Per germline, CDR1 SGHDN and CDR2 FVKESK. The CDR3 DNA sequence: TGTGCCAGCAGCCCCCGGTCGCGGGAGGGACGTAGGACAGATACGCAGTATTTT. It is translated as CASSPRSREGRRTDTQYF.

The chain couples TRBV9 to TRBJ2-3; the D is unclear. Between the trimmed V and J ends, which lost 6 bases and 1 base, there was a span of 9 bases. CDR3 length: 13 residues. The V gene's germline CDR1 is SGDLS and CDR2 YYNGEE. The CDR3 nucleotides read TGTGCCAGCACTAGACTGGGCACAGATACGCAGTATTTT. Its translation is CASTRLGTDTQYF. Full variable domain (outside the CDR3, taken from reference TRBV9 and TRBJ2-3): DSGVTQTPKHLITATGQRVTLRCSPRSGDLSVYWYQQSLDQGLQFLIQYYNGEERAKGNILERFSAQQFPDLHSELNLSSLELGDSALYFCASTRLGTDTQYFGPGTRLTVL.

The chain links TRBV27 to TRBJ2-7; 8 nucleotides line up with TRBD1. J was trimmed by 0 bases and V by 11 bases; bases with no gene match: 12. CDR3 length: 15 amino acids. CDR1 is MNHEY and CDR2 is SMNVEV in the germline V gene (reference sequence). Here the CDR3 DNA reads TGTGCCCGCCCAGAGACAGGGGCCTGCTCCTACGAGCAGTACTTC. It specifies CARPETGACSYEQYF.

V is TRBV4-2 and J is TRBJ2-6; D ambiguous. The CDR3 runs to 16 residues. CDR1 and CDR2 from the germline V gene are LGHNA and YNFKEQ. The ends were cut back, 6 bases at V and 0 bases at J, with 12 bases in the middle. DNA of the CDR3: TGTGCCAGCAGTTACGGAGACCTCTCTGGGGCCAACGTCCTGACTTTC. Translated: CASSYGDLSGANVLTF.

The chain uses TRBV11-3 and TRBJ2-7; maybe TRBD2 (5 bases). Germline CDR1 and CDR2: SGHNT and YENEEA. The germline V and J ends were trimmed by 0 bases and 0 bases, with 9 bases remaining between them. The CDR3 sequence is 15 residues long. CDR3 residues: CASSLDSTNSYEQYF. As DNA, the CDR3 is TGTGCCAGCAGCTTAGATTCGACTAACTCCTACGAGCAGTACTTC.

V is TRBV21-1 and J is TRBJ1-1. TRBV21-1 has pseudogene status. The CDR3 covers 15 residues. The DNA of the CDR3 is TGTGCCAGCAGCACCGGCCAGCGATTGAACACTGAAGCTTTCTTT. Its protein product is CASSTGQRLNTEAFF.

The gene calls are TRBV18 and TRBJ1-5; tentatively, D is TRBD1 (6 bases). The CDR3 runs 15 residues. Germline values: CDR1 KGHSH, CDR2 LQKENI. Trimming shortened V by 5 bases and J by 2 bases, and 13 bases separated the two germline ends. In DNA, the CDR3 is TGTGCCAGCTCATCTGGGGGGGGCGGCAATCAGCCCCAGCATTTT. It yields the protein CASSSGGGGNQPQHF.

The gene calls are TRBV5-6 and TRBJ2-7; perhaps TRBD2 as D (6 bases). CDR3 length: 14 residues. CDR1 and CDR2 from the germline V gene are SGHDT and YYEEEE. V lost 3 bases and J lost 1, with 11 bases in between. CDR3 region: CASSWRDSSYEQYF. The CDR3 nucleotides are TGTGCCAGCAGCTGGCGGGACTCATCCTACGAGCAGTACTTC.

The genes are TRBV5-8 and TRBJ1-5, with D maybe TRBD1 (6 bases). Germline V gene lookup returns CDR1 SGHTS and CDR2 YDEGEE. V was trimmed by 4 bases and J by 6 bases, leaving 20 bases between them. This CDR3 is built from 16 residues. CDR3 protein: CASSREWGGQGQPQHF. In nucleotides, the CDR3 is TGTGCCAGCAGCCGGGAGTGGGGGGGGCAGGGTCAGCCCCAGCATTTT.

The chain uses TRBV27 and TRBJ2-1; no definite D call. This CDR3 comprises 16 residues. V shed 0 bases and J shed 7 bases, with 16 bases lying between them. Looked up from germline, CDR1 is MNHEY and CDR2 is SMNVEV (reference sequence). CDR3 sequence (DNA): TGTGCCAGCAGTTTATCTACACGGCGGCAGAGGAATGAGCAGTTCTTC. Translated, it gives CASSLSTRRQRNEQFF.

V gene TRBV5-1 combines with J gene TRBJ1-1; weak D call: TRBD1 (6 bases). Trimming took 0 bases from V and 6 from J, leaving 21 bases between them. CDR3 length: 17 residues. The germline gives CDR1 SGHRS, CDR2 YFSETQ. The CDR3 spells CASSLVWGGAGPAEAFF. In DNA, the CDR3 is TGCGCCAGCAGCTTGGTCTGGGGGGGCGCCGGCCCCGCTGAAGCTTTCTTT.